This T cell receptor beta chain was retrieved from a study of technical replicates of blood from a few donors. Measured with immunoSEQ multiplex PCR; TCRdb has only the in-frame clones, and not every one. Here the sample spans some 73,000 clones, 85% to 95% being singletons. Trimming left V 7 bases short and J 3 bases short, with 6 bases between. The CDR3 consists of 10 residues. CDR1 and CDR2 (germline): SQVTM, ANQGSEA. This chain uses TRBV29-1 with TRBJ1-2; D remains ambiguous. This receptor was taken from a human donor in good health. Some clones in this sample may be carry-over from other donors' samples. Sequenced material: PBMCs. CDR3: CSGGDYGYTF. CDR3 coding DNA: TGCAGCGGGGGAGACTATGGCTACACCTTC.